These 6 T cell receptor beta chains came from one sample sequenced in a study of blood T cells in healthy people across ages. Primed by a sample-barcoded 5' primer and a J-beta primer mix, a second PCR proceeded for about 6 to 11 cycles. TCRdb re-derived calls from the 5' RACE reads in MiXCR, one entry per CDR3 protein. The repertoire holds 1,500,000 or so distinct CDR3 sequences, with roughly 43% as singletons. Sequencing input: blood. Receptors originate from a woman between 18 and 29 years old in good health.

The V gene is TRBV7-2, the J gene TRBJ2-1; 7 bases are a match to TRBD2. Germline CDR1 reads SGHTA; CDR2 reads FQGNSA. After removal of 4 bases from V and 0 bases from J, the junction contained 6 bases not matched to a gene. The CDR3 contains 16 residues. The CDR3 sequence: CASSSHSGLSYNEQFF. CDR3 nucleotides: TGTGCCAGCAGCTCACATAGCGGGCTCTCCTACAATGAGCAGTTCTTC.

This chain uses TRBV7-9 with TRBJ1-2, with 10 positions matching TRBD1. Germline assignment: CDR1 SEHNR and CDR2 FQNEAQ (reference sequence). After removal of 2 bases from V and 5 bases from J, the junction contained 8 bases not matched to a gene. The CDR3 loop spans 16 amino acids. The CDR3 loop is CASSLTRDRGGYGYTF. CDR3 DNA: TGTGCCAGCAGCTTAACTCGGGACAGGGGAGGATATGGCTACACCTTC. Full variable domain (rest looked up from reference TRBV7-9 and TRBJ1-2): DTGVSQNPRHKITKRGQNVTFRCDPISEHNRLYWYRQTLGQGPEFLTYFQNEAQLEKSRLLSDRFSAERPKGSFSTLEIQRTEQGDSAMYLCASSLTRDRGGYGYTFGSGTRLTVV.

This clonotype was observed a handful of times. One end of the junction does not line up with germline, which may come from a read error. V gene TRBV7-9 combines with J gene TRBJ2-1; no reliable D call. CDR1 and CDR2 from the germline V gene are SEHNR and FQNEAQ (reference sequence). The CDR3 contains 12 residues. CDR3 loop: CASSSISNERFF. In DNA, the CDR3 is TGTGCCAGCAGCTCGATTAGCAATGAGCGGTTCTTC.

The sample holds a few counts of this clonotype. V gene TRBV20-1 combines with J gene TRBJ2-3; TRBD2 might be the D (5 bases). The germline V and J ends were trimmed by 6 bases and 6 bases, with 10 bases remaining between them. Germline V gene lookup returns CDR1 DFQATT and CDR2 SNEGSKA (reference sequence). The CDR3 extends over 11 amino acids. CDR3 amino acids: CSATPGDTQYF. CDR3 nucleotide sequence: TGCAGTGCCACGCCGGGGGATACGCAGTATTTT.

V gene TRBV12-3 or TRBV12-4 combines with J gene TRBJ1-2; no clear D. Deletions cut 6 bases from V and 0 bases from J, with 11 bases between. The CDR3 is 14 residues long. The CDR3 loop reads CASRAAGANYGYTF. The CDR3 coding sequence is TGTGCCAGCAGGGCGGCGGGAGCTAACTATGGCTACACCTTC.

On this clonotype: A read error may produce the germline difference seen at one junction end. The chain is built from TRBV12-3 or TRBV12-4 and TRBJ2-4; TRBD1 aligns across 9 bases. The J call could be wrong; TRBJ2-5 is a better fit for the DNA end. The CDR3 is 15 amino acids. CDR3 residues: CAGSWDRAARETQYF. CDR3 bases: TGTGCCGGCAGTTGGGACAGGGCCGCACGAGAGACCCAGTACTTC.